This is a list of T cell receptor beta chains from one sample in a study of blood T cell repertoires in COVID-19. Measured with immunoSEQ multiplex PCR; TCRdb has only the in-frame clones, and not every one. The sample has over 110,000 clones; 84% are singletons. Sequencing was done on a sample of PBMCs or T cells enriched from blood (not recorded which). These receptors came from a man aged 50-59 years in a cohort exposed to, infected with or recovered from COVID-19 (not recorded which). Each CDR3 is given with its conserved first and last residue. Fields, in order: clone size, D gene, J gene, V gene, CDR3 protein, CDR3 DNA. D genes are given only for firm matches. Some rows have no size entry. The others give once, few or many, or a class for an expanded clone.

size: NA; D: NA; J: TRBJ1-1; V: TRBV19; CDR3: CASSIGSAGLTEAFF; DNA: TGTGCCAGTAGTATCGGTTCCGCGGGGCTCACTGAAGCTTTCTTT
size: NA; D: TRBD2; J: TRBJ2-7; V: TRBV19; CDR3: CASREAGTSGSNEQYF; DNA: TGTGCCAGTAGAGAAGCCGGGACTAGCGGGAGTAACGAGCAGTACTTC
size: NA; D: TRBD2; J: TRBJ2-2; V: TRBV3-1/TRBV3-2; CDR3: CASSFSTGTSATGELFF; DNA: TGTGCCAGCAGTTTCTCCACCGGGACTAGCGCTACCGGGGAGCTGTTTTTT
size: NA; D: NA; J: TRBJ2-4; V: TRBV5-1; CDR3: CASSLGGAGKNIQYF; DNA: TGCGCCAGCAGCTTGGGCGGGGCCGGCAAAAACATTCAGTACTTC
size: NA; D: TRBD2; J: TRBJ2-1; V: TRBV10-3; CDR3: CAISGLAGVRGYNEQFF; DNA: TGTGCCATCAGTGGACTAGCGGGAGTTAGAGGTTACAATGAGCAGTTCTTC
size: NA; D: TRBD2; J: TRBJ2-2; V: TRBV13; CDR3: CASSLASGSRGTGELFF; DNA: TGTGCCAGCAGCCTGGCCAGCGGGAGTCGGGGCACCGGGGAGCTGTTTTTT
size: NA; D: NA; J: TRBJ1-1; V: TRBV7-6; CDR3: CASIPIPGHRNTEAFF; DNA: TGTGCCAGCATCCCAATCCCGGGACACCGGAACACTGAAGCTTTCTTT
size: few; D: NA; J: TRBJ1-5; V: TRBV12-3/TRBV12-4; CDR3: CASSGGDQPQHF; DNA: TGTGCCAGCAGCGGGGGTGATCAGCCCCAGCATTTT
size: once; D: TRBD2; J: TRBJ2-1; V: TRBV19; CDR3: CASSISAGGLTYNEQFF; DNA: TGTGCCAGTAGTATTTCGGCGGGGGGGCTCACCTACAATGAGCAGTTCTTC
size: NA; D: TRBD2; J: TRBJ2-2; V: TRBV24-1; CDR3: CATSDNPGTSQTGELFF; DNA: TGTGCCACCAGTGACAACCCCGGGACTAGTCAGACCGGGGAGCTGTTTTTT
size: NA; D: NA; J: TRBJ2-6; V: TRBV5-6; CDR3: CASSPGTFSGANVLTF; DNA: TGTGCCAGCAGCCCGGGGACATTTTCTGGGGCCAACGTCCTGACTTTC
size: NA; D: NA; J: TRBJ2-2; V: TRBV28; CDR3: CASSFRVGDPTGELFF; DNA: TGTGCCAGCAGTTTTAGGGTCGGGGATCCCACCGGGGAGCTGTTTTTT
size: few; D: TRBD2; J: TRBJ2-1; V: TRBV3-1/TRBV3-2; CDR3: CASASTAGGRSEQFF; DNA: TGTGCCAGCGCCTCCACGGCGGGGGGTAGGAGTGAGCAGTTCTTC
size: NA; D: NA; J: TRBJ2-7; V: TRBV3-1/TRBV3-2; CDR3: CASSQGPGAVYRQYF; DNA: TGTGCCAGCAGCCAAGGGCCGGGTGCGGTCTATAGGCAGTACTTC
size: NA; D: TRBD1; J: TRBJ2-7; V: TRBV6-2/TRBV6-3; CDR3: CASSYEAGGPNEQYF; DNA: TGTGCCAGCAGTTACGAGGCAGGGGGACCCAACGAGCAGTACTTC
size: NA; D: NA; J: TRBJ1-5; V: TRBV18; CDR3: CASSRGGDQPQHF; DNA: TGTGCCAGCTCACGGGGAGGTGATCAGCCCCAGCATTTT
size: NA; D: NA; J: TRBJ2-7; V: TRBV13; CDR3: CASSFRTGRALPSKQYF; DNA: TGTGCCAGCAGCTTCCGGACAGGGAGGGCCTTACCCTCGAAGCAGTACTTC
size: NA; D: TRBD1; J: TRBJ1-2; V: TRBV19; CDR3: CASSEGTGHRYGYTF; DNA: TGTGCCAGTAGTGAGGGGACAGGCCACCGGTATGGCTACACCTTC
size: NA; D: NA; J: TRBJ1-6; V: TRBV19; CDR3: CASSPRERVSSPLHF; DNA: TGTGCCAGTAGTCCGAGAGAGAGGGTATCTTCACCCCTCCACTTT
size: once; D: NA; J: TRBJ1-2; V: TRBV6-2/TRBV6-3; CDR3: CASSYYQDGGYTF; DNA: TGTGCCAGCAGTTACTACCAGGATGGGGGCTACACCTTC
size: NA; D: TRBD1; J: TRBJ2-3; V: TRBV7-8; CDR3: CASSNPGTGRTDTQYF; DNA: TGTGCCAGCAGCAACCCCGGGACAGGGCGGACAGATACGCAGTATTTT
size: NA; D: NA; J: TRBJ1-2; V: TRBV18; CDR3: CASSPLGQGYGYTF; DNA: TGTGCCAGCTCACCATTGGGACAAGGCTATGGCTACACCTTC
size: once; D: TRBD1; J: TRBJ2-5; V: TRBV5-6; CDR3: CASSSTGGYQETQYF; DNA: TGTGCCAGCAGCTCCACAGGGGGCTATCAAGAGACCCAGTACTTC
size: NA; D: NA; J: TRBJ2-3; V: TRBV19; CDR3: CAKFTAGRPSTDTQYF; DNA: TGTGCCAAATTTACGGCAGGGAGGCCCTCCACAGATACGCAGTATTTT
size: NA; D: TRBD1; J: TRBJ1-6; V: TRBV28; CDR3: CASRGGQGIISPLHF; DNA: TGTGCCAGCAGGGGGGGACAGGGAATTATCTCACCCCTCCACTTT
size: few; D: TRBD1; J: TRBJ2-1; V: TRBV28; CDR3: CASGADPGQGINEQFF; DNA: TGTGCCAGCGGGGCGGACCCGGGACAGGGGATCAATGAGCAGTTCTTC
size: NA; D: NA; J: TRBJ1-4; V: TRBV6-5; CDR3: CASSYSRRGDEKLFF; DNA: TGTGCCAGCAGTTACTCGCGGAGGGGCGATGAAAAACTGTTTTTT
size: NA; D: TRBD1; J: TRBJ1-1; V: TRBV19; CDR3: CASNPGQGTPSTEAFF; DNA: TGTGCCAGTAACCCCGGACAGGGGACCCCGAGCACTGAAGCTTTCTTT
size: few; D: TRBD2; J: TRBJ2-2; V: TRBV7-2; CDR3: CASSLSNGLAAGELFF; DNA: TGTGCCAGCAGCTTGAGTAACGGACTAGCGGCCGGGGAGCTGTTTTTT